These T cell receptor beta chains were read from a single sample in a study of vaccination and CD4 T cells after COVID-19. These receptors have no identified antigens. Using its own MiXCR run on the PCR reads, TCRdb lists one record per CDR3 protein. Of about 11,000 distinct CDR3 sequences listed, 30% to 35% are singletons. The sample was CD4+ T cells from blood, cultured in vitro, taken after SARS-CoV-2 vaccination. The receptors come from a human donor who had recovered from COVID-19. CDR3s include the opening cysteine and the closing phenylalanine or tryptophan. Fields, in order: clone size, J gene, V gene, D gene, CDR3 protein, CDR3 DNA. A D gene is named only where the DNA matches it firmly. Expanded clones get a size class; other rows say once, few or many, or leave the size out.

clone size: few; J gene: TRBJ2-7; V gene: TRBV7-2; D gene: TRBD1; CDR3 protein: CASSPRTGADYEQYF; CDR3 DNA: TGTGCCAGCAGCCCCAGGACAGGGGCAGACTACGAGCAGTACTTC
clone size: few; J gene: TRBJ1-1; V gene: TRBV20-1; D gene: NA; CDR3 protein: CSARKGGTEAFF; CDR3 DNA: TGCAGTGCTAGAAAGGGCGGCACTGAAGCTTTCTTT
clone size: NA; J gene: TRBJ2-2; V gene: TRBV20-1; D gene: TRBD1; CDR3 protein: CSARTGGTGPGELFF; CDR3 DNA: TGCAGTGCTAGGACGGGCGGGACAGGGCCCGGGGAGCTGTTTTTT
clone size: NA; J gene: TRBJ2-7; V gene: TRBV4-3; D gene: NA; CDR3 protein: CASSQDHSTGSYEQYF; CDR3 DNA: TGCGCCAGCAGCCAAGATCACTCAACGGGCTCCTACGAGCAGTACTTC
clone size: NA; J gene: TRBJ1-1; V gene: TRBV6-1; D gene: NA; CDR3 protein: CASSEDVGGGTEAFF; CDR3 DNA: TGTGCCAGCAGTGAGGACGTGGGAGGGGGTACTGAAGCTTTCTTT
clone size: NA; J gene: TRBJ1-1; V gene: TRBV7-9; D gene: NA; CDR3 protein: CASSLVASGQEAFF; CDR3 DNA: TGTGCCAGCAGCTTAGTGGCCTCTGGACAGGAAGCTTTCTTT
clone size: medium-sized; J gene: TRBJ1-1; V gene: TRBV7-7; D gene: NA; CDR3 protein: CASSLQGGTEAFF; CDR3 DNA: TGTGCCAGCAGCCTACAGGGAGGCACTGAAGCTTTCTTT
clone size: few; J gene: TRBJ1-5; V gene: TRBV7-8; D gene: NA; CDR3 protein: CASSVISNQPQHF; CDR3 DNA: TGTGCCAGCAGCGTAATTAGCAATCAGCCCCAGCATTTT
clone size: NA; J gene: TRBJ1-3; V gene: TRBV6-5; D gene: NA; CDR3 protein: CASSYPHGSVPRNTIYF; CDR3 DNA: TGTGCCAGCAGTTACCCCCATGGCTCGGTCCCCAGAAACACCATATATTTT
clone size: few; J gene: TRBJ1-5; V gene: TRBV15; D gene: TRBD1; CDR3 protein: CATSRKTGSASQPQHF; CDR3 DNA: TGTGCCACCAGCAGGAAGACAGGGTCGGCGAGTCAGCCCCAGCATTTT
clone size: NA; J gene: TRBJ2-5; V gene: TRBV5-1; D gene: TRBD2; CDR3 protein: CASSSGLAAQGGDQYF; CDR3 DNA: TGCGCCAGCAGCTCGGGACTAGCGGCCCAGGGGGGAGACCAGTACTTC
clone size: few; J gene: TRBJ2-1; V gene: TRBV20-1; D gene: NA; CDR3 protein: CSARGRDFEQFF; CDR3 DNA: TGCAGTGCTAGAGGACGGGACTTTGAGCAGTTCTTC
clone size: NA; J gene: TRBJ2-7; V gene: TRBV4-2; D gene: TRBD2; CDR3 protein: CASSQDLAGLTYEQYF; CDR3 DNA: TGTGCCAGCAGCCAAGATCTAGCGGGATTGACCTACGAGCAGTACTTC
clone size: few; J gene: TRBJ2-7; V gene: TRBV11-2; D gene: NA; CDR3 protein: CASSLRDTYEQYF; CDR3 DNA: TGTGCCAGCAGCCTTAGGGACACTTACGAGCAGTACTTC
clone size: NA; J gene: TRBJ2-2; V gene: TRBV20-1; D gene: NA; CDR3 protein: CSARSRVGTGELFF; CDR3 DNA: TGCAGTGCTAGATCTAGGGTGGGCACCGGGGAGCTGTTTTTT
clone size: large; J gene: TRBJ1-2; V gene: TRBV27; D gene: NA; CDR3 protein: CASSLRLRTDDYGYTF; CDR3 DNA: TGTGCCAGCAGTTTAAGGTTACGGACCGACGACTATGGCTACACCTTC
clone size: NA; J gene: TRBJ2-7; V gene: TRBV10-3; D gene: NA; CDR3 protein: CAISELRLYEQYF; CDR3 DNA: TGTGCCATCAGTGAGTTACGGTTGTACGAGCAGTACTTC
clone size: NA; J gene: TRBJ2-7; V gene: TRBV5-1; D gene: TRBD1; CDR3 protein: CASSSPRTGGYEQYF; CDR3 DNA: TGCGCCAGCAGCTCCCCCAGGACAGGGGGCTACGAGCAGTACTTC
clone size: few; J gene: TRBJ1-2; V gene: TRBV12-3/TRBV12-4; D gene: TRBD1; CDR3 protein: CASSNGGTGINYGYTF; CDR3 DNA: TGTGCCAGCAGCAACGGAGGGACAGGAATCAACTATGGCTACACCTTC
clone size: NA; J gene: TRBJ2-2; V gene: TRBV2; D gene: NA; CDR3 protein: CASRGVLNTGELFF; CDR3 DNA: TGTGCCAGCAGAGGGGTCTTGAACACCGGGGAGCTGTTTTTT
clone size: NA; J gene: TRBJ2-5; V gene: TRBV4-2; D gene: TRBD2; CDR3 protein: CASSQVIGGREQGTQYF; CDR3 DNA: TGTGCCAGCAGCCAAGTAATAGGCGGGAGAGAACAAGGGACCCAGTACTTC
clone size: NA; J gene: TRBJ1-4; V gene: TRBV20-1; D gene: NA; CDR3 protein: CSANRAQGGKLFF; CDR3 DNA: TGCAGTGCAAATCGGGCCCAAGGTGGAAAACTGTTTTTT
clone size: once; J gene: TRBJ1-4; V gene: TRBV7-2; D gene: NA; CDR3 protein: CASSLQSFGGSEKLFF; CDR3 DNA: TGTGCCAGCAGCTTACAATCCTTCGGTGGGAGTGAAAAACTGTTTTTT
clone size: NA; J gene: TRBJ1-6; V gene: TRBV10-1; D gene: NA; CDR3 protein: CASSELLLLSFNSPLHF; CDR3 DNA: TGCGCCAGCAGTGAGTTATTACTCCTATCCTTTAATTCACCCCTCCACTTT
clone size: NA; J gene: TRBJ2-3; V gene: TRBV6-5; D gene: NA; CDR3 protein: CASSPAGRSYTDTQYF; CDR3 DNA: TGTGCCAGCAGTCCCGCTGGGAGGTCTTACACAGATACGCAGTATTTT
clone size: once; J gene: TRBJ2-1; V gene: TRBV12-3/TRBV12-4; D gene: NA; CDR3 protein: CASSEGGSYNEQFF; CDR3 DNA: TGTGCCAGCAGCGAAGGAGGCTCCTACAATGAGCAGTTCTTC
clone size: few; J gene: TRBJ2-7; V gene: TRBV2; D gene: NA; CDR3 protein: CASVLASHYEQYF; CDR3 DNA: TGTGCCAGCGTCCTGGCTTCTCACTACGAGCAGTACTTC
clone size: NA; J gene: TRBJ1-6; V gene: TRBV10-2; D gene: TRBD1; CDR3 protein: CASKSRDSYNSPLHF; CDR3 DNA: TGCGCCAGCAAATCCCGGGACAGTTATAATTCACCCCTCCACTTT
clone size: NA; J gene: TRBJ2-7; V gene: TRBV6-5; D gene: NA; CDR3 protein: CASSYSKWGSYEQYF; CDR3 DNA: TGTGCCAGCAGTTACTCGAAATGGGGCTCATACGAGCAGTACTTC
clone size: NA; J gene: TRBJ2-3; V gene: TRBV10-1; D gene: NA; CDR3 protein: CASSDNRPTDTQYF; CDR3 DNA: TGCGCCAGCAGTGATAACAGGCCCACAGATACGCAGTATTTT
clone size: medium-sized; J gene: TRBJ2-7; V gene: TRBV7-6; D gene: TRBD1; CDR3 protein: CASSLGPSGGSTPQYF; CDR3 DNA: TGTGCCAGCAGCTTAGGTCCTTCAGGGGGCAGTACACCCCAGTACTTC
clone size: few; J gene: TRBJ1-6; V gene: TRBV20-1; D gene: NA; CDR3 protein: CSASWQTNSPLHF; CDR3 DNA: TGCAGTGCTAGTTGGCAGACCAATTCACCCCTCCACTTT
clone size: few; J gene: TRBJ2-3; V gene: TRBV6-1; D gene: NA; CDR3 protein: CASSGSTDTQYF; CDR3 DNA: TGTGCCAGCAGCGGCTCGACAGATACGCAGTATTTT
clone size: few; J gene: TRBJ1-5; V gene: TRBV6-5; D gene: NA; CDR3 protein: CASSYDRLNQPQHF; CDR3 DNA: TGTGCCAGCAGTTACGATCGGCTTAATCAGCCCCAGCATTTT
clone size: NA; J gene: TRBJ2-3; V gene: TRBV19; D gene: NA; CDR3 protein: CASSISQVLADTQYF; CDR3 DNA: TGTGCCAGTAGTATCTCTCAGGTCCTGGCGGATACGCAGTATTTT
clone size: NA; J gene: TRBJ1-2; V gene: TRBV20-1; D gene: NA; CDR3 protein: CSASKSQDTIYGYTF; CDR3 DNA: TGCAGTGCTAGTAAATCCCAGGACACCATCTATGGCTACACCTTC
clone size: NA; J gene: TRBJ2-7; V gene: TRBV20-1; D gene: TRBD2; CDR3 protein: CSANEREKYEQYF; CDR3 DNA: TGCAGTGCTAATGAGCGGGAGAAGTACGAGCAGTACTTC
clone size: few; J gene: TRBJ2-2; V gene: TRBV7-3; D gene: TRBD2; CDR3 protein: CASSREGGGTGELFF; CDR3 DNA: TGTGCCAGCAGTCGGGAGGGGGGCGGCACCGGGGAGCTGTTTTTT
clone size: few; J gene: TRBJ2-3; V gene: TRBV11-3; D gene: NA; CDR3 protein: CASSSGGTDTQYF; CDR3 DNA: TGTGCCAGCAGCTCAGGTGGCACAGATACGCAGTATTTT
clone size: NA; J gene: TRBJ2-3; V gene: TRBV20-1; D gene: TRBD1; CDR3 protein: CSATYGTGSTDTQYF; CDR3 DNA: TGCAGTGCGACCTACGGGACAGGGAGCACAGATACGCAGTATTTT
clone size: few; J gene: TRBJ2-7; V gene: TRBV10-1; D gene: TRBD1; CDR3 protein: CASSAGTGAGEQYF; CDR3 DNA: TGCGCCAGCAGTGCCGGGACAGGGGCCGGCGAGCAGTACTTC
clone size: NA; J gene: TRBJ2-7; V gene: TRBV4-1; D gene: NA; CDR3 protein: CASSQERQDPTYEQYF; CDR3 DNA: TGCGCCAGCAGCCAGGAGAGACAGGACCCCACCTACGAGCAGTACTTC
clone size: few; J gene: TRBJ2-7; V gene: TRBV15; D gene: NA; CDR3 protein: CATSRDLFGSLAYEQYF; CDR3 DNA: TGTGCCACCAGCAGAGATTTATTTGGGTCTCTCGCCTACGAGCAGTACTTC
clone size: few; J gene: TRBJ2-7; V gene: TRBV7-6; D gene: TRBD1; CDR3 protein: CASSPLDRGLYEQYF; CDR3 DNA: TGTGCCAGCAGCCCTCTCGACAGGGGACTCTACGAGCAGTACTTC
clone size: few; J gene: TRBJ2-7; V gene: TRBV20-1; D gene: TRBD2; CDR3 protein: CSAKLAGAAEQYF; CDR3 DNA: TGCAGTGCTAAACTAGCGGGAGCTGCCGAGCAGTACTTC
clone size: NA; J gene: TRBJ1-1; V gene: TRBV27; D gene: TRBD1; CDR3 protein: CASSFLGQGNEAFF; CDR3 DNA: TGTGCCAGCAGTTTCTTGGGACAGGGTAATGAAGCTTTCTTT
clone size: NA; J gene: TRBJ2-1; V gene: TRBV18; D gene: NA; CDR3 protein: CASSPGSEQFF; CDR3 DNA: TGTGCCAGCTCACCGGGGAGTGAGCAGTTCTTC
clone size: medium-sized; J gene: TRBJ1-1; V gene: TRBV5-6; D gene: TRBD1; CDR3 protein: CASSFFGTGGRTEAFF; CDR3 DNA: TGTGCCAGCAGCTTCTTCGGGACAGGCGGCCGGACTGAAGCTTTCTTT
clone size: NA; J gene: TRBJ1-6; V gene: TRBV5-1; D gene: NA; CDR3 protein: CASREGRSNSPLHF; CDR3 DNA: TGCGCCAGCAGGGAGGGAAGGTCGAATTCACCCCTCCACTTT
clone size: NA; J gene: TRBJ1-2; V gene: TRBV30; D gene: NA; CDR3 protein: CAWSVRGGYTF; CDR3 DNA: TGTGCCTGGAGTGTACGGGGTGGCTACACCTTC
clone size: few; J gene: TRBJ2-6; V gene: TRBV7-9; D gene: NA; CDR3 protein: CASSSFPGRTTSGANVLTF; CDR3 DNA: TGTGCCAGCAGCTCCTTCCCGGGACGGACGACGTCTGGGGCCAACGTCCTGACTTTC
clone size: NA; J gene: TRBJ2-1; V gene: TRBV20-1; D gene: TRBD2; CDR3 protein: CSARVRGRNYNEQFF; CDR3 DNA: TGCAGTGCTAGAGTTCGCGGGAGGAATTACAATGAGCAGTTCTTC
clone size: NA; J gene: TRBJ1-2; V gene: TRBV19; D gene: NA; CDR3 protein: CAPTREGPFQGYTF; CDR3 DNA: TGTGCCCCCACAAGGGAGGGCCCATTTCAAGGCTACACCTTC
clone size: NA; J gene: TRBJ1-2; V gene: TRBV19; D gene: NA; CDR3 protein: CASNTGENFYGYTF; CDR3 DNA: TGTGCCAGTAATACAGGCGAAAACTTTTATGGCTACACCTTC